This T cell receptor beta chain was recovered during a study of blood T cell repertoires in COVID-19. Study-wide context: Researchers got acute and convalescent COVID-19 samples from the United States, Italy and Spain. T cells, B-cell-depleted T cells, or PBMCs supplied cDNA or gDNA.

The authors' processing: Using reference gene primer amplification, nucleated cell counts were estimated. Only in-frame clones appear in the TCRdb table, and some are missing; sequencing was by immunoSEQ multiplex PCR. V and J calls plus clone size are reproduced from that table; the DNA served to infer D and trimming. The sample has about 430,000 clones; around 87% are singletons. In assigning cohorts, the study relied on participant-reported clinical history. Trimming left V 5 bases short and J 8 bases short, with 21 bases between. Germline CDR1 reads MDHEN; CDR2 reads SYDVKM. This CDR3 is 15 amino acids long.

Specimen: PBMCs or T cells enriched from blood (not recorded which). The source is a young woman with acute COVID-19. The rearrangement joins TRBV28 to TRBJ1-2, with D maybe TRBD1 (5 bases). The CDR3 loop reads CASSVWGLRVGGYTF. The CDR3 DNA reads as TGTGCCAGCAGTGTCTGGGGACTCCGGGTAGGAGGCTACACCTTC.